These T cell receptor beta chains were read from a single sample in a study of tumor-infiltrating lymphocytes in primary liver carcinoma. TCRdb fed the multiplex PCR reads into MiXCR, producing one record per CDR3 protein. The table shows about 130,000 distinct CDR3 sequences, with 64% occurring only once. Sequenced material: liver tumor tissue from sampling region 3. The origin of the receptors is a woman in her fifties or sixties with primary liver carcinoma and hepatitis B virus infection. The CDR3 runs from the conserved cysteine through the conserved F or W. D genes are given only for firm matches. For some rows the clone size is stated as once, few or many, or as a class when expanded; others skip it.

TRBD2	TRBV12-3/TRBV12-4	TRBJ2-3	16	NA	TGTGCCAGGAGCGGGACTAGGCCCTCTAACACAGATACGCAGTATTTT	CARSGTRPSNTDTQYF
NA	TRBV11-2	TRBJ1-1	16	NA	TGTGCCAGCAGCTTCGTGAAGCTGGGGGGAGACACTGAAGCTTTCTTT	CASSFVKLGGDTEAFF
NA	TRBV12-3/TRBV12-4	TRBJ2-7	14	NA	TGTGCCAGCTCCCCTCAGTCAAGCTCCTACGAGCAGTACTTC	CASSPQSSSYEQYF
NA	TRBV10-3	TRBJ2-1	12	many	TGTGCCATCAGTGGTCAGTACAATGAGCAGTTCTTC	CAISGQYNEQFF
TRBD1	TRBV11-2	TRBJ1-2	14	NA	TGTGCCAGCAGCCCCGGGATAGGGGGCGAAGACTACACCTTC	CASSPGIGGEDYTF
NA	TRBV10-3	TRBJ1-6	13	NA	TGTGCCAATAGAAGGGAGAATAATTCACCCCTCCACTTT	CANRRENNSPLHF
TRBD1	TRBV12-3/TRBV12-4	TRBJ1-4	14	many	TGTGCCAGCAGTTTACGACAGGGGGGTGAAAAACTGTTTTTT	CASSLRQGGEKLFF
NA	TRBV6-5	TRBJ1-2	14	many	TGTGCCGGAAGGACGGACCCTCCTTTGGATGGCTACACCTTC	CAGRTDPPLDGYTF
TRBD1	TRBV28	TRBJ1-3	13	NA	TGTGCCAGCATAGCAGGGGGCGGAAACACCATATATTTT	CASIAGGGNTIYF
TRBD2	TRBV11-2	TRBJ2-1	19	NA	TGTACCAGTAGCTTGCGGAGGACTAGCGGGAGCAGGTCCTACAATGAGCAGTTCTTC	CTSSLRRTSGSRSYNEQFF
NA	TRBV6-6	TRBJ1-5	15	once	TGTGCCAGTAATTACGGTGGATCTAGCAATCAGCCCCAGCATTTT	CASNYGGSSNQPQHF
TRBD2	TRBV20-1	TRBJ2-1	14	NA	TGCAGCGTACCGGAACTAGCGGCATACAATGGGCAGTTCTTC	CSVPELAAYNGQFF
TRBD2	TRBV5-6	TRBJ2-5	16	NA	TGTGCCAGCAGCCCCTTCGGGGGGGTTGAGTGGGAGACCCAGTACTTC	CASSPFGGVEWETQYF
TRBD2	TRBV7-9	TRBJ2-3	16	NA	TGTGCCAGCAGCTTCCCTAGCGGAGGGGCCAGAGATACGCAGTATTTT	CASSFPSGGARDTQYF
NA	TRBV5-1	TRBJ1-1	16	NA	TGCGCCAGCAGCTTGGAGGTTCGGGTGAGTAACACCGAAGCTTTCTTT	CASSLEVRVSNTEAFF
NA	TRBV11-3	TRBJ2-1	15	NA	TGTGCTAGCAGCTTAGGAACTAATGGGAAGCTTGAGCAGTTCTTC	CASSLGTNGKLEQFF
NA	TRBV28	TRBJ2-5	11	many	TGTGCCAGCAGTAGCCCTCTCCCGGTGTACTTC	CASSSPLPVYF
NA	TRBV11-2	TRBJ2-5	12	NA	TGTGTCAGCAGCTTCGGGACTGCGGCCGTGTACTTC	CVSSFGTAAVYF
NA	TRBV2	TRBJ1-5	16	NA	TGTGCCAGCAGTGAAGAGGGGCCTCGGAAAGGTCAGCCCCAGCATTTT	CASSEEGPRKGQPQHF
NA	TRBV13	TRBJ2-7	18	NA	TGTGCCAGCAGCAGAATACCGGGATTAGTGGTCGGGGCCTACGAGCAGTACTTC	CASSRIPGLVVGAYEQYF
NA	TRBV5-1	TRBJ1-1	14	once	TGCGCCAGCTGCGACGGGGACGGTGGGACTGAAGCTTTCTTT	CASCDGDGGTEAFF
NA	TRBV6-5	TRBJ2-7	16	NA	TGTGCCAGCAGTTCCCCGAGTAAGCGCGGCCTCTACGAGCAGTACTTC	CASSSPSKRGLYEQYF
NA	TRBV11-1	TRBJ2-1	14	once	TGTGCCAGCAGCTTTCGAACAGTGGACAATGAGCAGTTCTTC	CASSFRTVDNEQFF
NA	TRBV19	TRBJ2-3	15	NA	TGTGCCAGTAGTAGAATGGACAGAAACACAGATACGCAGTATTTT	CASSRMDRNTDTQYF
NA	TRBV9	TRBJ1-1	14	NA	TGTGCCAGCAGCGTAGAGCCGGCGAACACTGAAGCTTTCTTT	CASSVEPANTEAFF
NA	TRBV6-5	TRBJ2-7	13	NA	TGTACCAGCAGTCAGGACACCGACTACGAGCAGTACTTC	CTSSQDTDYEQYF
NA	TRBV14	TRBJ2-1	11	NA	TGTGCCAGCAGCCAAGCTAGGGGGCAGTTCTTC	CASSQARGQFF
TRBD1	TRBV4-1	TRBJ2-6	15	many	TGCGCCAGCAGCCAGACAGGGACTGGGGCCAACGTCCTGACTTTC	CASSQTGTGANVLTF
NA	TRBV6-5	TRBJ2-3	14	once	TGTGCCAACCGGGGAGGGGGGCGCGCAGATACGCATTATTTT	CANRGGGRADTHYF
NA	TRBV6-1	TRBJ2-5	15	NA	TGTGCCAGCATGTGCTGGACAGACAGTCAAGAGGCCCAGTACTTC	CASMCWTDSQEAQYF
NA	TRBV10-2	TRBJ1-1	13	NA	TGCGCCAGCAGTGTTCGTGAATACACTGAAGCTGTCTTT	CASSVREYTEAVF
NA	TRBV11-2	TRBJ2-1	17	NA	TGTGCCAGCAGCTTACTGATCGGCCCTGGGATCAACAATGAGCAGTTCTTC	CASSLLIGPGINNEQFF
NA	TRBV4-2	TRBJ2-3	16	many	TGTGCCAGCAGCCAAGGGGGGTTAGGGGGTGAGAATACGCAGTATTTT	CASSQGGLGGENTQYF
NA	TRBV6-1	TRBJ2-7	13	NA	TGTGCCAGCAGTGACCGGGAGAGAAACGAGCAGAACTTC	CASSDRERNEQNF
TRBD2	TRBV5-1	TRBJ2-2	15	NA	TGCGCCAGCAGCCCGCAGACTAGCGACACCGGGGAGCTGTTTTTT	CASSPQTSDTGELFF
TRBD1	TRBV5-1	TRBJ2-2	16	many	TGCGCCAGCACCAAAACGGGACAGGGGAACACCGGGGAGCTGTTTTTT	CASTKTGQGNTGELFF
NA	TRBV6-1	TRBJ1-1	12	few	TGTGCCAGCAGGGGGGTGAAAACTGAAGCTTTCTTT	CASRGVKTEAFF
TRBD2	TRBV6-1	TRBJ2-2	16	NA	TGTGCCAGCAGTGTAGAGGGACTAGCAAGGGGCGTGGAGCTGTTTTTT	CASSVEGLARGVELFF
NA	TRBV28	TRBJ2-7	13	few	TGTGCCAGCAGTTTGGCTAGTTCCTACGAGCAGTACTTC	CASSLASSYEQYF
TRBD1	TRBV29-1	TRBJ2-3	13	NA	TGCAGCGTCTCGGGACAGGGGACAGGTATGCAGTATTTT	CSVSGQGTGMQYF
NA	TRBV6-5	TRBJ2-1	15	NA	TGTGCCAGCACCGAAACAGGAAGCTCCTACAATGAGCAGTTCTTC	CASTETGSSYNEQFF
TRBD1	TRBV4-1	TRBJ2-1	16	NA	TGCACCAGCAGCCAGGACAGGGCACCCCCCTACAATGAGCAGTTCTTC	CTSSQDRAPPYNEQFF